This T cell receptor beta chain was observed in a study of PD-1 blockade in mismatch repair-deficient tumors. Looking at the study overall: Patients had approximately 13 mismatch repair-deficient cancer types, all previously treated and progressing.

Method: immunoSEQ multiplex PCR; TCRdb's copy keeps in-frame clones and lacks some. The sample lists some 85,000 clones; approximately 80% were seen once. Study results and limitations: After pembrolizumab, tumor-resident clones rose rapidly, then generally contracted before radiologic responses.

The junction had 2 bases not matched to a gene; V was cut back by 7 bases and J by 4 bases. Germline lookup yields CDR1 WNHNN and CDR2 SYGVQD (reference sequence). The CDR3 has 13 residues. All patients were mismatch repair deficient, assessed by either PCR or immunohistochemistry. A few pembrolizumab responders had their TCRs sequenced. The sample holds a few counts of this clone. What it binds is not known. The sequencing here drew on peripheral blood, taken 44 weeks after starting pembrolizumab. The chain combines TRBV10-1 with TRBJ1-5, with 9 positions matching TRBD1. This receptor was taken from an adult with mismatch repair-deficient cancer. The CDR3 DNA reads TGCGCCAGCACTGGGACAGGGAATCAGCCCCAGCATTTT. Residues: CASTGTGNQPQHF.